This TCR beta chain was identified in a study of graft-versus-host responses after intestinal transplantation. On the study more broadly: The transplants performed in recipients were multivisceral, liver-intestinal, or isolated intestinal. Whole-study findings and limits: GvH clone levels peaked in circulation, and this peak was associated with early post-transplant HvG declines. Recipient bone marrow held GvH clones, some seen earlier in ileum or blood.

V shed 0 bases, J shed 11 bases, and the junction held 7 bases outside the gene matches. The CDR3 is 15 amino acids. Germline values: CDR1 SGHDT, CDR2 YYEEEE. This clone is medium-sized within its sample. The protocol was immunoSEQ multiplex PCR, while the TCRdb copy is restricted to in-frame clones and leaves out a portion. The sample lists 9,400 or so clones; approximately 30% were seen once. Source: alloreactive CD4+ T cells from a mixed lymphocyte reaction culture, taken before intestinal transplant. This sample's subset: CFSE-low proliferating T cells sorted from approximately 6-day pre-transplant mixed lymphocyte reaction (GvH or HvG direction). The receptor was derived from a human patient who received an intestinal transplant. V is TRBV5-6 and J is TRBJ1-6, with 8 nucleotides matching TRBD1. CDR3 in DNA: TGTGCCAGCAGCTTGGCCATCACAGGGGGACCACCCCTCCACTTT. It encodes CASSLAITGGPPLHF.